Presented here are 12 T cell receptor beta chains from one specimen sequenced in a study of shared T cell receptors in the human thymus. Profiling relied on immunoSEQ multiplex PCR, and the TCRdb table lists in-frame clones only, not all of them. The sample holds under 450,000 clones; 95% are singletons and the top ten take 0.015% to 0.02%. The sample was thymocytes. These receptors were collected from a human donor.

This rearrangement joins TRBV29-1 to TRBJ2-3, with D perhaps TRBD2 (6 bases). V was cut by 7 bases and J by 5 bases, with 10 bases left in between. Germline V gives CDR1 SQVTM, CDR2 ANQGSEA. This CDR3 region has 11 residues. This chain's CDR3 is CSAPRGDTQYF. The DNA for the CDR3 is TGCAGCGCCCCGCGGGGAGATACGCAGTATTTT.

V usage is TRBV4-1 and J usage is TRBJ2-2, with TRBD1 matching 9 bases. This CDR3 is built from 17 residues. From germline, CDR1 is MGHRA and CDR2 YSYEKL. V lost 0 bases and J lost 5; bases outside the gene matches: 7. The CDR3 nucleotides read TGCGCCAGCAGCCAAGATACCGGGACAGGGAGAACCGGGGAGCTGTTTTTT. Translation gives CASSQDTGTGRTGELFF.

The CDR3, as DNA: TGTGCCAGCTCACCCGCCCGGGACTACTATGGCTACACCTTC. This gives the protein CASSPARDYYGYTF. The rearrangement links TRBV18 to TRBJ1-2; D perhaps matches TRBD1 (5 bases). This CDR3 has 14 amino acids. The germline V and J ends were trimmed by 3 bases and 3 bases, with 11 bases remaining between them. Looked up from germline, CDR1 is KGHSH and CDR2 is LQKENI.

This clone was observed a single time. The CDR3 loop reads CASSLVSRDTQYF. CDR3 sequence (DNA): TGTGCCAGCAGCTTAGTCAGTCGGGATACGCAGTATTTT. The V and J genes are TRBV11-2 and TRBJ2-3; the D is unclear. V lost 1 base to trimming and J lost 6 bases, with 8 bases between them. The germline gives CDR1 SGHAT, CDR2 FQNNGV. The CDR3 extends over 13 amino acids.

The gene calls are TRBV10-2 and TRBJ2-1, with 8 bases aligning to TRBD2. The CDR3 totals 17 residues. The trim removed 5 bases at V and 0 bases at J, leaving 9 bases unmatched. Germline-derived CDR1 and CDR2 are WSHSY and SAAADI. The CDR3 bases are TGCGCCAGCAGTTTCCTTAGCGGGACGAGCTCCTACAATGAGCAGTTCTTC. As protein: CASSFLSGTSSYNEQFF.

This clone was counted once. The chain is built from TRBV4-1 and TRBJ1-4; a possible D gene is TRBD1 (5 bases). V dropped 4 bases and J dropped 4 bases, with 16 bases sitting between them. Per the germline V gene, CDR1 is MGHRA and CDR2 is YSYEKL. There are 16 residues in the CDR3. The CDR3 DNA follows: TGCGCCAGCAGCCCCGGCCCTTGGGGCGTTAATGAAAAACTGTTTTTT. It translates to CASSPGPWGVNEKLFF.

In its sample, this clone was seen once. The chain recombines TRBV19 with TRBJ1-1; 8 bases line up with TRBD1. CDR1 and CDR2 (germline): LNHDA, SQIVND (reference sequence). The CDR3 extends over 15 amino acids. V was clipped by 5 bases and J by 6 bases; unmatched bases: 11. The CDR3 DNA reads as TGTGCCAGTAGTCGTCGACAGGGGTCGTCTGCTGAAGCTTTCTTT. Translating gives CASSRRQGSSAEAFF.

This chain joins TRBV27 and TRBJ2-1; a weak D match, TRBD2 (6 bases). Germline V gene data show CDR1 as MNHEY and CDR2 as SMNVEV (reference sequence). CDR3 length: 15 amino acids. Deletions cut 6 bases from V and 12 bases from J, with 24 bases between. DNA of the CDR3: TGTGCCAGCAGCCTCAGAGGAGGGATTGGGGTTGGGCAGTTCTTC. Its translation is CASSLRGGIGVGQFF.

This clone was recorded only once. V is TRBV23-1 and J is TRBJ2-7; 9 nucleotides agree with TRBD1. TRBV23-1 belongs to the ORF category, with a function that is uncertain. The ends lost 4 bases at V and 6 bases at J; junction bases unmatched: 13. The CDR3 consists of 16 residues. The CDR3 DNA reads TGCGCCAGCAGTCTAACCCGGGACAGGGAAACGGGCGAGCAGTACTTC. Translated, it gives CASSLTRDRETGEQYF.

The V call is TRBV5-3, the J call TRBJ2-5; 9 bases map to TRBD2. TRBV5-3 is an open reading frame whose function is uncertain. Unmatched junction bases numbered 8, after V lost 1 base and J lost 4 bases. The CDR3 consists of 16 residues. CDR3 coding DNA: TGTGCCAGAAGCTTGAAACAGCGGGAGGTCAGAGAGACCCAGTACTTC. It codes for CARSLKQREVRETQYF.

This chain joins TRBV19 and TRBJ2-6; a weak D match, TRBD1 (5 bases). CDR3 length equals 16 residues. Looked up from germline, CDR1 is LNHDA and CDR2 is SQIVND (reference sequence). Between the trimmed V and J ends, which lost 3 bases and 0 bases, there was a span of 9 bases. The CDR3 region has the DNA TGTGCCAGTAGTATCAAGGGGAACTCTGGGGCCAACGTCCTGACTTTC. It translates to CASSIKGNSGANVLTF.

CDR3 DNA sequence: TGTGCCAGCAGCCGCGATACTGGAAACACCATATATTTT. It encodes CASSRDTGNTIYF. This chain uses TRBV11-3 with TRBJ1-3; D is unclear. The length of the CDR3 is 13 residues. The V gene's germline CDR1 is SGHNT and CDR2 YENEEA. The ends were cut back, 5 bases at V and 2 bases at J, with 7 bases in the middle. Based on the CDR3 plus reference TRBV11-3 and TRBJ1-3, the full variable domain is EAGVVQSPRYKIIEKKQPVAFWCNPISGHNTLYWYLQNLGQGPELLIRYENEEAVDDSQLPKDRFSAERLKGVDSTLKIQPAELGDSAVYLCASSRDTGNTIYFGEGSWLTVV.